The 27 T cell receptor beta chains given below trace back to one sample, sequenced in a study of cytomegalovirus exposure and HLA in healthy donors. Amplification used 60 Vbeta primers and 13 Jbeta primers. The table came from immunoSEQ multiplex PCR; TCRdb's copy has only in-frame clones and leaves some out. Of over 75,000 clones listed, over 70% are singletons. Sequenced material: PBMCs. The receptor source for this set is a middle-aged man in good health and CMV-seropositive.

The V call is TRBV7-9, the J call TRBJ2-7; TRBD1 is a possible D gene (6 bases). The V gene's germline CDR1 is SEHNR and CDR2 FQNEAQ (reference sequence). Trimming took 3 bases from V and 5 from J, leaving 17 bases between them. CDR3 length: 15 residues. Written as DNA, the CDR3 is TGTGCCAGCAGCTTTCGAACTCCGGGACAACACGAGCAGTACTTC. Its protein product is CASSFRTPGQHEQYF. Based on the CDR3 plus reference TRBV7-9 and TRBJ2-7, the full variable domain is DTGVSQNPRHKITKRGQNVTFRCDPISEHNRLYWYRQTLGQGPEFLTYFQNEAQLEKSRLLSDRFSAERPKGSFSTLEIQRTEQGDSAMYLCASSFRTPGQHEQYFGPGTRLTVT.

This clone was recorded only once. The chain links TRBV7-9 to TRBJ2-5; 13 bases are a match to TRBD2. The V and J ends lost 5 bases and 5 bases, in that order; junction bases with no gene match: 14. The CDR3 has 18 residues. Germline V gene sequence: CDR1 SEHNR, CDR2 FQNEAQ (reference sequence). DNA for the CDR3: TGTGCCAGCAGCGTCAGCCGCACTAGCGGGGGGGATCGTGAGACCCAGTACTTC. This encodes CASSVSRTSGGDRETQYF.

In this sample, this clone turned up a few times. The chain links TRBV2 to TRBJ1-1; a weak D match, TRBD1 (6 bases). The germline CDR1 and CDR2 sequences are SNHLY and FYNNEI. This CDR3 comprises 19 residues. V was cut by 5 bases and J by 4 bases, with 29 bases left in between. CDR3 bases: TGTGCCAGCAGTTTAAATAGGGGGGGTCCGGGGCATCGAACCACTGAAGCTTTCTTT. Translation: CASSLNRGGPGHRTTEAFF.

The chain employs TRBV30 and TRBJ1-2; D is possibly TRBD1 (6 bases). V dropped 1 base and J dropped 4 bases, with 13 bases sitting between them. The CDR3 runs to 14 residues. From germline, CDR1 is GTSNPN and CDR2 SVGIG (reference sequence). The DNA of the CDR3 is TGTGCCTGGAGTGGGGGACAAATCTCCTATGGCTACACCTTC. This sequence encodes CAWSGGQISYGYTF.

CDR3 protein: CASSTAGSDTEAFF. The CDR3 DNA reads TGCGCCAGCAGCACTGCGGGCAGTGACACTGAAGCTTTCTTT. The chain employs TRBV5-1 and TRBJ1-1; no definite D call. There are 14 residues in the CDR3. The V end was cut by 4 bases, the J end by 3 bases, with 13 bases between. The V gene's germline CDR1 is SGHRS and CDR2 YFSETQ.

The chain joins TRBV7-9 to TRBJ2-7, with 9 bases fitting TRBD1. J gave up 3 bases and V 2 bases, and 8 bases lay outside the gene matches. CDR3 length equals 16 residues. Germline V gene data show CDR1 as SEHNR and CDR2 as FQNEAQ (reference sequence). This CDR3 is CASSLTRDRANYEQYF. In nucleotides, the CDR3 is TGTGCCAGCAGCTTAACCCGGGACAGGGCGAACTACGAGCAGTACTTC. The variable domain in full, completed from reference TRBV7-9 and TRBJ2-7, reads DTGVSQNPRHKITKRGQNVTFRCDPISEHNRLYWYRQTLGQGPEFLTYFQNEAQLEKSRLLSDRFSAERPKGSFSTLEIQRTEQGDSAMYLCASSLTRDRANYEQYFGPGTRLTVT.

This chain's CDR3 is CASRLVRGGTIYF. The DNA of the CDR3 is TGTGCCAGTAGACTCGTTCGGGGGGGCACCATATATTTT. The V gene is TRBV19, the J gene TRBJ1-3, with D maybe TRBD1 (5 bases). Germline V gives CDR1 LNHDA, CDR2 SQIVND (reference sequence). V gave up 6 bases and J gave up 9 bases, with 15 bases separating them. The CDR3 contains 13 residues.

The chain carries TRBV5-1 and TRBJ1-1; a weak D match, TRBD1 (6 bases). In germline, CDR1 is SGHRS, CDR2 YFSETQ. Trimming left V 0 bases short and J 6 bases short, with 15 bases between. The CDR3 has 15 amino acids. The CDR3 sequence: CASSLDGPRGPEAFF. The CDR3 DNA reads TGCGCCAGCAGCTTGGACGGCCCCAGGGGACCTGAAGCTTTCTTT.

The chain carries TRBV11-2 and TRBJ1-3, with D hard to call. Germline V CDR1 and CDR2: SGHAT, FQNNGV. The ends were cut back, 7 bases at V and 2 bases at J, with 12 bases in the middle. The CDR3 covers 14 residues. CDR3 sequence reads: CASKIRQTGNTIYF. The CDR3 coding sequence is TGTGCCAGCAAGATACGACAAACTGGAAACACCATATATTTT.

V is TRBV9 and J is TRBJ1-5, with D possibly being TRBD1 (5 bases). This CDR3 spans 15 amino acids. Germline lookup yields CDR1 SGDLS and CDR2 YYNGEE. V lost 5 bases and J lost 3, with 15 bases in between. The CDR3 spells CASSPLGGINQPQHF. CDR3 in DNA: TGTGCCAGCAGTCCTCTGGGGGGGATCAATCAGCCCCAGCATTTT. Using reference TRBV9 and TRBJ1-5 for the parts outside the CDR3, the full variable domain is DSGVTQTPKHLITATGQRVTLRCSPRSGDLSVYWYQQSLDQGLQFLIQYYNGEERAKGNILERFSAQQFPDLHSELNLSSLELGDSALYFCASSPLGGINQPQHFGDGTRLSIL.

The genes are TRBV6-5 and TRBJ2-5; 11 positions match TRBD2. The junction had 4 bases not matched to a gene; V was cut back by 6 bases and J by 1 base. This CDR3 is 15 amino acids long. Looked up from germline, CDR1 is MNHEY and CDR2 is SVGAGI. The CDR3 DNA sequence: TGTGCCAGCAGCCACACTAGCGGGGGCCAAGAGACCCAGTACTTC. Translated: CASSHTSGGQETQYF.

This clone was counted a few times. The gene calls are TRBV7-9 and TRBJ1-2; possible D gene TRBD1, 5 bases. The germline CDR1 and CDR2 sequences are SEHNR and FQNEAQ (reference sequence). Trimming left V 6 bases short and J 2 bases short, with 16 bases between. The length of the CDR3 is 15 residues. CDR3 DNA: TGTGCCAGCAGTCTAGGGGCGGACGGAAACTATGGCTACACCTTC. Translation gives CASSLGADGNYGYTF.

As DNA, the CDR3 is TGTGCCTGGATACGACCGGGACAGGGGAAAAGCTATGGCTACACCTTC. It encodes CAWIRPGQGKSYGYTF. J is TRBJ1-2 and V is TRBV30; TRBD1 matches at 10 bases. CDR1 GTSNPN and CDR2 SVGIG come from the germline V gene (reference sequence). CDR3 length equals 16 residues. V was pared by 4 bases and J by 4 bases, with 12 bases of the junction left unmatched.

CDR3 DNA sequence: TGTGCCAGCCTTCCGGTGGGGGCGCGGACTGAAGCTTTCTTT. It yields the protein CASLPVGARTEAFF. The chain uses TRBV14 and TRBJ1-1, with D possibly being TRBD1 (6 bases). The V end was cut by 8 bases, the J end by 5 bases, with 18 bases between. CDR1 SGHDN and CDR2 FVKESK come from the germline V gene. The CDR3 sequence is 14 residues long.

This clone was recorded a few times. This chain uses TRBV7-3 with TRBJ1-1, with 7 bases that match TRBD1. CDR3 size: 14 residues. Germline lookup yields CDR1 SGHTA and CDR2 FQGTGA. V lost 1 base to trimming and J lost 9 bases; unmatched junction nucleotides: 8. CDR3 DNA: TGTGCCAGCAGCTTAAGCGCGGGACAGAGTAAAGCTTTCTTT. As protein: CASSLSAGQSKAFF.

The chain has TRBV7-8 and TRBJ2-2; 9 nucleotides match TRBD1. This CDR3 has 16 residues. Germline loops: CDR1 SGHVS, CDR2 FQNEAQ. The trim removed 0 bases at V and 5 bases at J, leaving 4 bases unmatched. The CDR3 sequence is CASSLARTGVTGELFF. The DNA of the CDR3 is TGTGCCAGCAGCTTAGCCAGGACAGGGGTGACCGGGGAGCTGTTTTTT.

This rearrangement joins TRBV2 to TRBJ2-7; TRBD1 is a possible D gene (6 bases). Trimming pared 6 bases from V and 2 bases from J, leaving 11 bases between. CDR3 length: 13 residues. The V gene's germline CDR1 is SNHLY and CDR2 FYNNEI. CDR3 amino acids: CASSAQGTYEQYF. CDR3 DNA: TGTGCCAGCAGCGCCCAGGGGACCTACGAGCAGTACTTC.

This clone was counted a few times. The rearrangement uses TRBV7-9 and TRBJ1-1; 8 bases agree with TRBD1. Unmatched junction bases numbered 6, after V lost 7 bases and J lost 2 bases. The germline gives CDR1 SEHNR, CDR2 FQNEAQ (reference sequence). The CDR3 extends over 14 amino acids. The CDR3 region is CASNSQGVNTEAFF. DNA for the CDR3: TGTGCCAGCAACTCACAGGGGGTTAACACTGAAGCTTTCTTT.

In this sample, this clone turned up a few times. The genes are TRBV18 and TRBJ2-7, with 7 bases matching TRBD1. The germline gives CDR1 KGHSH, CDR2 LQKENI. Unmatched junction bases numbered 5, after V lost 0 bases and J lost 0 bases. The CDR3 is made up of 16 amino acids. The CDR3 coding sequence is TGTGCCAGCTCACCACCCGGGACAGCTGTCTCCTACGAGCAGTACTTC. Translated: CASSPPGTAVSYEQYF.

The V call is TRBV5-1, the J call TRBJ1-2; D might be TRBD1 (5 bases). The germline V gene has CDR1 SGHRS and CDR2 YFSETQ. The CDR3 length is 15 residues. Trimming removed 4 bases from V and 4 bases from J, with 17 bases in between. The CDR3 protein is CASSPNWQGGYGYTF. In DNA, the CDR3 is TGCGCCAGCAGCCCTAATTGGCAGGGAGGCTATGGCTACACCTTC.

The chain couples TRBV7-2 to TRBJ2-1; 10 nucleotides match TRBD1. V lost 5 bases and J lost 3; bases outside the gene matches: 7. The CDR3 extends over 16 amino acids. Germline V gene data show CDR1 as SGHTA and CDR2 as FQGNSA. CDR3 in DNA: TGTGCCAGCAGCCGAAGACAGGGGGCCATCTACAATGAGCAGTTCTTC. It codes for CASSRRQGAIYNEQFF.

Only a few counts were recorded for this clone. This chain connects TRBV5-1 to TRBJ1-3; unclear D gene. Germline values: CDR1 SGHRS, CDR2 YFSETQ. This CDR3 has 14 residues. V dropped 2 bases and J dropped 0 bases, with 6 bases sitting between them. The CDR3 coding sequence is TGCGCCAGCAGCTTTTCGAGCTCTGGAAACACCATATATTTT. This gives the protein CASSFSSSGNTIYF.

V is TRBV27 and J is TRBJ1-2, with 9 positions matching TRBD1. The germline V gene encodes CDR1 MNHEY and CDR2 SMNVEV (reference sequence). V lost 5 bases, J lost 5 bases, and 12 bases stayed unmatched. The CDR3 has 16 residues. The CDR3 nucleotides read TGTGCCAGCAGTCTACCGACGGGACAGGGAGCTTATGGCTACACCTTC. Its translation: CASSLPTGQGAYGYTF.

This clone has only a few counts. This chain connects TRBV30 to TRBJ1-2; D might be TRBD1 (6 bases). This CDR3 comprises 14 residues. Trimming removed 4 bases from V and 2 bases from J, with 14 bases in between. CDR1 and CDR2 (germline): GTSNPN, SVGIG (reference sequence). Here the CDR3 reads CAWNRQVINYGYTF. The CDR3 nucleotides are TGTGCCTGGAATAGACAGGTGATAAACTATGGCTACACCTTC. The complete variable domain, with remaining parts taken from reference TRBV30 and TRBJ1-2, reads SQTIHQWPATLVQPVGSPLSLECTVEGTSNPNLYWYRQAAGRGLQLLFYSVGIGQISSEVPQNLSASRPQDRQFILSSKKLLLSDSGFYLCAWNRQVINYGYTFGSGTRLTVV.

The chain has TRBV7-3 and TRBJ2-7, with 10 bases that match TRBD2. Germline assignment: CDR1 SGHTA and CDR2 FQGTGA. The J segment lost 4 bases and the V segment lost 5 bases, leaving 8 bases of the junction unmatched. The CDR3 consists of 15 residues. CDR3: CASSLASGGHYEQYF. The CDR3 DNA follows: TGTGCCAGCAGCCTCGCTAGCGGGGGCCATTACGAGCAGTACTTC. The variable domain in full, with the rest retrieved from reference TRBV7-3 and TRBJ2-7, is GAGVSQTPSNKVTEKGKYVELRCDPISGHTALYWYRQSLGQGPEFLIYFQGTGAADDSGLPNDRFFAVRPEGSVSTLKIQRTERGDSAVYLCASSLASGGHYEQYFGPGTRLTVT.

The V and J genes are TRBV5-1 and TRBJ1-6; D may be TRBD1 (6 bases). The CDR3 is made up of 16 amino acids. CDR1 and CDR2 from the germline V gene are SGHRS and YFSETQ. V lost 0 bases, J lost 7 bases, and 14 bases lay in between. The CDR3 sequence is CASSLAPDSANSPLHF. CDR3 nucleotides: TGCGCCAGCAGCTTGGCGCCGGACAGCGCCAATTCACCCCTCCACTTT.

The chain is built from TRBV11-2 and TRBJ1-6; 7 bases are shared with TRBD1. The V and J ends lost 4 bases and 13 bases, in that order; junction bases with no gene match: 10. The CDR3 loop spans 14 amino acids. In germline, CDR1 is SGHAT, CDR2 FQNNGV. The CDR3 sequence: CASSSRTGKDPLHF. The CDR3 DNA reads TGTGCCAGCAGCTCAAGGACAGGAAAGGATCCCCTCCACTTT.